The 32 T cell receptor beta chains reported below all come from one sample, sequenced in a study of T cell responses to AZD1222 COVID-19 vaccine. Sequenced by immunoSEQ multiplex PCR; TCRdb stores in-frame clones only, minus some. In the table there are about 150,000 clones, approximately 87% of which are singletons. Sequences were derived from peripheral blood, sampled on day 0 of MenACWY control vaccination. The origin of the receptors is an adult in good health.

This clone occurred a few times. The DNA of the CDR3 is TGTGCCTGGAGTGAGGCGGGACAGGGAGGCACTGAAGCTTTCTTT. Protein product: CAWSEAGQGGTEAFF. This chain joins TRBV30 and TRBJ1-1; 9 positions agree with TRBD1. Germline-derived CDR1 and CDR2 are GTSNPN and SVGIG (reference sequence). This CDR3 comprises 15 residues. With 1 base clipped from V and 4 bases from J, the junction kept 7 bases outside the gene matches.

V gene TRBV14 combines with J gene TRBJ1-1; D ambiguous. This CDR3 has 14 amino acids. From germline, CDR1 is SGHDN and CDR2 FVKESK. Trimming took 6 bases from V and 0 from J, leaving 11 bases between them. The CDR3 DNA reads as TGTGCCAGCAGAGACGGGAGAATGAACACTGAAGCTTTCTTT. It codes for CASRDGRMNTEAFF.

The chain combines TRBV25-1 with TRBJ1-1; 7 bases map to TRBD1. V was clipped by 6 bases and J by 4 bases; unmatched bases: 11. The CDR3 runs 15 residues. Germline V gene lookup returns CDR1 MGHDK and CDR2 SYGVNS. The CDR3 protein is CASRKYRGEATEAFF. Written as DNA, the CDR3 is TGTGCCAGCAGGAAATACAGGGGCGAGGCCACTGAAGCTTTCTTT.

The chain combines TRBV5-1 with TRBJ1-5; D gene ambiguous. The V gene's germline CDR1 is SGHRS and CDR2 YFSETQ. The CDR3 is 13 amino acids. V lost 0 bases to trimming and J lost 5 bases, with 6 bases between them. The CDR3 DNA is TGCGCCAGCAGCTTGGACGGGGATCAGCCCCAGCATTTT. Its protein is CASSLDGDQPQHF.

V and J are TRBV2 and TRBJ1-5; D remains unclear. The V gene lost 2 bases and the J gene lost 6 bases, with 5 bases spanning the gap. Germline lookup yields CDR1 SNHLY and CDR2 FYNNEI. This CDR3 contains 12 residues. The DNA of the CDR3 is TGTGCCAGCAGTGAACGGCTTCAGCCCCAGCATTTT. Translation gives CASSERLQPQHF.

The chain carries TRBV7-9 and TRBJ2-3; D is unclear. Trimming pared 5 bases from V and 8 bases from J, leaving 17 bases between. Germline V gives CDR1 SEHNR, CDR2 FQNEAQ (reference sequence). The CDR3 consists of 14 residues. CDR3 DNA sequence: TGTGCCAGCAGCCCCCGGTCCGGATCTCTTACGCAGTATTTT. This sequence encodes CASSPRSGSLTQYF.

This clone was detected a few times. The V and J genes are TRBV19 and TRBJ1-3, with D tentatively TRBD1 (5 bases). The CDR3 is 15 amino acids. Trimming shortened V by 7 bases and J by 0 bases, and 13 bases separated the two germline ends. CDR1 LNHDA and CDR2 SQIVND come from the germline V gene (reference sequence). CDR3 sequence: CASTSQATSGNTIYF. The CDR3 DNA reads as TGTGCCAGTACTTCACAGGCAACCTCTGGAAACACCATATATTTT.

Details on this clone: Different DNA sequences within this sample yield the same CDR3. This rearrangement joins TRBV7-2 to TRBJ2-7, with D unclear. There are 11 residues in the CDR3. The V end lost 1 base, the J end lost 3 bases, and 1 base lay between the germline ends. Germline lookup yields CDR1 SGHTA and CDR2 FQGNSA. The CDR3 DNA is TGTGCCAGCAGCTTAGACTACGAGCAGTACTTC. Translating it yields CASSLDYEQYF.

The V gene is TRBV28, the J gene TRBJ2-1; no definite D call. The V and J ends lost 9 bases and 3 bases respectively, with 15 bases between them. Looked up from germline, CDR1 is MDHEN and CDR2 is SYDVKM. The length of the CDR3 is 14 residues. Here the CDR3 reads CASLPGFVYNEQFF. CDR3 in DNA: TGTGCCAGTTTACCAGGTTTCGTCTACAATGAGCAGTTCTTC.

The chain employs TRBV28 and TRBJ1-3; D is uncertain. Germline V gene sequence: CDR1 MDHEN, CDR2 SYDVKM. The V and J ends lost 2 bases and 4 bases respectively, with 15 bases between them. This CDR3 region has 16 residues. The CDR3 loop is CASSLTLPGSGNTIYF. CDR3 nucleotide sequence: TGTGCCAGCAGTTTAACTCTCCCGGGCTCAGGAAACACCATATATTTT. Looking up the rest from reference TRBV28 and TRBJ1-3 gives the full variable domain: DVKVTQSSRYLVKRTGEKVFLECVQDMDHENMFWYRQDPGLGLRLIYFSYDVKMKEKGDIPEGYSVSREKKERFSLILESASTNQTSMYLCASSLTLPGSGNTIYFGEGSWLTVV.

The chain recombines TRBV3-1 (or the pseudogene TRBV3-2) with TRBJ2-7, with a tentative D call TRBD2 (6 bases). The CDR3 is 15 residues long. The germline CDR1 and CDR2 sequences are LGHDT and YNNKEL (reference sequence). V shed 1 base and J shed 5 bases, with 15 bases lying between them. The CDR3 sequence: CASSQALLASDEQYF. The DNA of the CDR3 is TGTGCCAGCAGCCAAGCTCTCCTAGCTAGCGACGAGCAGTACTTC.

This sequence joins TRBV27 and TRBJ1-2, with D possibly being TRBD1 (5 bases). Trimming removed 3 bases at V and 4 bases at J, with 12 bases between. CDR3 length: 14 residues. Germline values: CDR1 MNHEY, CDR2 SMNVEV (reference sequence). CDR3 region: CASSFRDPFYGYTF. CDR3 DNA sequence: TGTGCCAGCAGTTTTAGGGACCCTTTCTATGGCTACACCTTC.

The chain links TRBV5-1 to TRBJ2-2; D is ambiguous. Germline CDR1 reads SGHRS; CDR2 reads YFSETQ. The length of the CDR3 is 15 residues. The ends were cut back, 0 bases at V and 5 bases at J, with 11 bases in the middle. CDR3 sequence (DNA): TGCGCCAGCAGCTTGGACGGCCCCCGGACCGGGGAGCTGTTTTTT. This gives the protein CASSLDGPRTGELFF.

The table lists this clone with a count of one. The CDR3 spells CASSRGGRSYNEQFF. CDR3 coding DNA: TGTGCCAGCAGCCGCGGGGGCCGCTCCTACAATGAGCAGTTCTTC. The chain carries TRBV9 and TRBJ2-1, with a possible D match to TRBD2 (7 bases). V lost 4 bases to trimming and J lost 0 bases, with 11 bases between them. The CDR3 runs 15 residues. The germline V gene encodes CDR1 SGDLS and CDR2 YYNGEE.

The chain carries TRBV6-5 and TRBJ1-2; TRBD1 matches 9 bases. The germline V gene has CDR1 MNHEY and CDR2 SVGAGI. J gave up 8 bases and V 6 bases, and 10 bases lay outside the gene matches. The CDR3 covers 14 residues. CDR3 bases: TGTGCCAGCAGAACAGGGGGCGCGGTCCGCGGCTACACCTTC. It yields the protein CASRTGGAVRGYTF.

This clone is a singleton in its sample. This chain joins TRBV3-1 (or the pseudogene TRBV3-2) and TRBJ2-1, with 9 bases lining up with TRBD2. J was trimmed by 8 bases and V by 1 base; bases with no gene match: 6. Germline V gene sequence: CDR1 LGHDT, CDR2 YNNKEL (reference sequence). The CDR3 spans 15 residues. CDR3 coding DNA: TGTGCCAGCAGCCAAGGAGCGGGGGGTTTCTATGAGCAGTTCTTC. Translation gives CASSQGAGGFYEQFF.

The chain links TRBV13 to TRBJ1-5, with TRBD1 as a possible D gene (5 bases). The CDR3 has 15 residues. Germline values: CDR1 PRHDT, CDR2 FYEKMQ (reference sequence). V was clipped by 4 bases and J by 2 bases, with 12 bases between them. The chain's CDR3 is CASSSQGIGNQPQHF. As DNA, the CDR3 is TGTGCCAGCAGCTCCCAGGGAATCGGCAATCAGCCCCAGCATTTT.

The chain recombines TRBV10-1 with TRBJ1-1, with 7 bases fitting TRBD1. This CDR3 is built from 14 residues. V shed 8 bases, J shed 3 bases, and the junction held 9 bases outside the gene matches. Germline V gives CDR1 WNHNN, CDR2 SYGVQD (reference sequence). The CDR3 protein is CASVTRQGYTEAFF. Written as DNA, the CDR3 is TGCGCCAGCGTTACAAGACAGGGATACACTGAAGCTTTCTTT.

This chain links TRBV7-2 with TRBJ2-7; perhaps D is TRBD1 or TRBD2 (5 bases each). In germline, CDR1 is SGHTA, CDR2 FQGNSA. This CDR3 is 13 amino acids long. Trimming took off 5 bases at V and 8 bases at J, with 16 bases between the two ends. CDR3 in DNA: TGTGCCAGCAGCCCTCGGTTAGGGGAGAAGCAGTACTTC. Encoded protein: CASSPRLGEKQYF.

The V gene is TRBV5-1, the J gene TRBJ1-1; D uncertain. Trimming removed 1 base at V and 4 bases at J, with 11 bases between. CDR1 SGHRS and CDR2 YFSETQ come from the germline V gene. The CDR3 is made up of 14 amino acids. CDR3 nucleotides: TGCGCCAGCAGCTTGCCCCTGGGGAGCACTGAAGCTTTCTTT. It translates to CASSLPLGSTEAFF. Combining the CDR3 with reference TRBV5-1 and TRBJ1-1 gives the whole variable domain KAGVTQTPRYLIKTRGQQVTLSCSPISGHRSVSWYQQTPGQGLQFLFEYFSETQRNKGNFPGRFSGRQFSNSRSEMNVSTLELGDSALYLCASSLPLGSTEAFFGQGTRLTVV.

This clone came up a few times. The chain uses TRBV28 and TRBJ1-2, with a tentative D call TRBD1 (5 bases). Trimming pared 5 bases from V and 2 bases from J, leaving 24 bases between. The germline CDR1 and CDR2 sequences are MDHEN and SYDVKM. The CDR3 sequence is 18 residues long. The DNA for the CDR3 is TGTGCCAGCAGTCCCAATTTAGGGGCAGCTACCATGAACTATGGCTACACCTTC. Amino acids: CASSPNLGAATMNYGYTF.

This clone occurred once. The chain recombines TRBV28 with TRBJ1-6; maybe TRBD1 (6 bases). The V gene's germline CDR1 is MDHEN and CDR2 SYDVKM. The V end was cut by 3 bases, the J end by 7 bases, with 13 bases between. This CDR3 contains 15 residues. As DNA, the CDR3 is TGTGCCAGCAGTTTGGGGGGACACAGAAATTCACCCCTCCACTTT. Translation gives CASSLGGHRNSPLHF.

Only one count was recorded for this clone. The rearrangement links TRBV11-2 to TRBJ1-1; 10 bases agree with TRBD1. The J segment lost 1 base and the V segment lost 4 bases, leaving 3 bases of the junction unmatched. The CDR3 runs 15 residues. Germline V gene lookup returns CDR1 SGHAT and CDR2 FQNNGV. CDR3 sequence reads: CASSWGTGENTEAFF. The CDR3 bases are TGTGCCAGCAGCTGGGGGACAGGGGAGAACACTGAAGCTTTCTTT.

This chain joins TRBV29-1 and TRBJ2-2; D is possibly TRBD2 (5 bases). V was trimmed by 0 bases and J by 5 bases, leaving 10 bases between them. In germline, CDR1 is SQVTM, CDR2 ANQGSEA. This CDR3 has 14 residues. The CDR3 sequence: CSVEDLRGTGELFF. CDR3 in DNA: TGCAGCGTTGAAGATCTACGAGGGACCGGGGAGCTGTTTTTT.

This chain links TRBV18 with TRBJ1-1; TRBD1 matches 7 bases. After removal of 3 bases from V and 11 bases from J, the junction contained 3 bases not matched to a gene. From germline, CDR1 is KGHSH and CDR2 LQKENI. This CDR3 contains 11 residues. DNA of the CDR3: TGTGCCAGCTCACCCGACAGGGCTGCTTTCTTT. Its protein product is CASSPDRAAFF.

The gene calls are TRBV5-5 and TRBJ1-5; D possibly corresponds to TRBD1 (5 bases). CDR1 and CDR2 (germline): SGHKS, YYEKEE (reference sequence). The CDR3 is 15 residues long. V lost 3 bases to trimming and J lost 0 bases, with 10 bases between them. CDR3 nucleotides: TGTGCCAGCAGCTGGGGCTTCTATAGCAATCAGCCCCAGCATTTT. Its translation is CASSWGFYSNQPQHF.

The gene calls are TRBV5-1 and TRBJ2-3; 7 bases are a match to TRBD1. The CDR3 is 13 amino acids. The J segment lost 3 bases and the V segment lost 5 bases, leaving 3 bases of the junction unmatched. Per germline, CDR1 SGHRS and CDR2 YFSETQ. CDR3 region: CASRRGPTDTQYF. In DNA form, the CDR3 reads TGCGCCAGCAGGAGGGGGCCGACAGATACGCAGTATTTT.

CDR3 DNA: TGCGCCAGCAGTGATCGGCGGACAGCGAACACCGGGGAGCTGTTTTTT. Its translation: CASSDRRTANTGELFF. The chain is built from TRBV10-2 and TRBJ2-2, with TRBD1 as a possible D gene (6 bases). The CDR3 has 16 amino acids. Germline CDR1 and CDR2: WSHSY and SAAADI. Trimming took off 3 bases at V and 0 bases at J, with 11 bases between the two ends.

The CDR3 DNA reads TGTGCCAGCAGCTCAGGGTTAGGCTCCTACAATGAGCAGTTCTTC. It yields the protein CASSSGLGSYNEQFF. J is TRBJ2-1 and V is TRBV7-2, with D possibly TRBD1 on 5 matching bases. There are 15 residues in the CDR3. Trimming cost V 4 bases and J 0 bases, with 10 bases left between them. CDR1 and CDR2 (germline): SGHTA, FQGNSA.

V is TRBV18 and J is TRBJ1-6, with D unresolved. V lost 6 bases to trimming and J lost 7 bases, with 16 bases between them. CDR1 is KGHSH and CDR2 is LQKENI in the germline V gene. This CDR3 is 15 amino acids long. CDR3 nucleotide sequence: TGTGCCAGCTCTCCGCAGGACCCAGGCAATTCACCCCTCCACTTT. This codes for CASSPQDPGNSPLHF.

This clone came up once. The chain combines TRBV20-1 with TRBJ2-1; D gene unclear. Germline CDR1 is DFQATT and CDR2 is SNEGSKA (reference sequence). The V and J ends lost 3 bases and 0 bases respectively, with 12 bases between them. CDR3 length equals 15 residues. CDR3 in DNA: TGCAGTGCTAGTCGTGGGATGAGCTCCTACAATGAGCAGTTCTTC. This gives the protein CSASRGMSSYNEQFF.

This clone is a singleton in its sample. The chain combines TRBV28 with TRBJ1-5, with no clear D. V lost 1 base, J lost 7 bases, and 5 bases lay in between. The germline V gene encodes CDR1 MDHEN and CDR2 SYDVKM. This CDR3 comprises 12 residues. The CDR3 loop reads CASSLFRQPQHF. CDR3 sequence (DNA): TGTGCCAGCAGTTTATTTCGACAGCCCCAGCATTTT.